This TCR beta chain was recovered during a study of cytotoxic CD8 clonotypes in ibrutinib-treated CLL. Study background: Response samples came after a median roughly twelve months of treatment, range 6 to 36. Overall study results and limits: Baseline clonality, above age-matched healthy donor levels, tracked circulating CD8+ T-cell counts.

J gave up 3 bases and V 5 bases, and 3 bases lay outside the gene matches. Germline V lookup: CDR1 SGHTA, CDR2 FQGNSA. The CDR3 has 15 amino acids. T cells were sequenced at a targeted depth of 1 in 200,000 to 1 in 1 million. Libraries were prepared by immunoSEQ multiplex PCR; TCRdb keeps only in-frame clonotypes and omits some of them. Here the sample spans roughly 200,000 clones, 79% being singletons. To note about this clone: Its antigen is still unknown.

This receptor was obtained from a human donor with chronic lymphocytic leukemia. V is TRBV7-2 and J is TRBJ2-5, with TRBD2 identical over 13 bases. The material sequenced was PBMCs, taken after 12 months of ibrutinib treatment. CDR3 sequence: CASSRTSGGKETQYF. CDR3 in DNA: TGTGCCAGCAGCAGGACTAGCGGGGGAAAAGAGACCCAGTACTTC. The full variable domain, its missing parts supplied by reference TRBV7-2 and TRBJ2-5, is GAGVSQSPSNKVTEKGKDVELRCDPISGHTALYWYRQSLGQGLEFLIYFQGNSAPDKSGLPSDRFSAERTGGSVSTLTIQRTQQEDSAVYLCASSRTSGGKETQYFGPGTRLLVL.